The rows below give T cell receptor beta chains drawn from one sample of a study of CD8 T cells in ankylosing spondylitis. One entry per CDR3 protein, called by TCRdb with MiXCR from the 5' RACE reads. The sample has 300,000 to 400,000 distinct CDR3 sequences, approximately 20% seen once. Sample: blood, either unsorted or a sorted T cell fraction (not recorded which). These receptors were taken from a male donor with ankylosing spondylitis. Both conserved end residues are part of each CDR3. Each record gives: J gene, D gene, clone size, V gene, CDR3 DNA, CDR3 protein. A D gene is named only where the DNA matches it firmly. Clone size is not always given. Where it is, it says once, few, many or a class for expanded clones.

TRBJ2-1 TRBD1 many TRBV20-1 TGCAGTGCTCCTGGGGCAGGGGGCTGGGATGAGCAGTTCTTC CSAPGAGGWDEQFF
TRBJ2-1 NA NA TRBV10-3 TGTGCCATCAGTGATCATCGGACGAGCTCCTACAATGAGCAGTTCTTC CAISDHRTSSYNEQFF
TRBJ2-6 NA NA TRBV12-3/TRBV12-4 TGTGCCAGCAGTCCACGGCTGGCCTGGGCCAACGTCCTGACTTTC CASSPRLAWANVLTF
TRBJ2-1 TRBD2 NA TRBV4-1 TGCGCCAGCAGCCAGGGAGGGAGGGCCGACAATGAGCAGTTCTTC CASSQGGRADNEQFF
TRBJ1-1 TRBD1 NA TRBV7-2 TGTGCCAGCATCCAATCGACAGGGCCAGGCGAGGAAGCTTTCTTT CASIQSTGPGEEAFF
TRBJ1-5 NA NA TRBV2 TGTGCCTCACAGCCTCGTAGGGAAGGCAATCAGCCCCAGCATTTT CASQPRREGNQPQHF
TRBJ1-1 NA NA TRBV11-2 TGTGCCAGCAGCTTAGCTAATGGGGAGGGACGAGCTTTCTTT CASSLANGEGRAFF
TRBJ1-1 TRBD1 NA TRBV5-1 TGCGCCAGCAGCCTGGACAGGGCCATGAACACTGAAGCTTTCTTT CASSLDRAMNTEAFF
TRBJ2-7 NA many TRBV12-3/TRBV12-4 TGTGCCAGCAGTTTCCTTCTAGGTGACGAGCAGTACTTC CASSFLLGDEQYF
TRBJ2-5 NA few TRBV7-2 TGTGCCAGCAGTGCCCGAGAGAGCAGAGCGAGTGAGACCCAGTACTTC CASSARESRASETQYF
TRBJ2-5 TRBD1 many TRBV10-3 TGTGCCATCAGCGGGACAGGGATTCAGACCCAGTACTTC CAISGTGIQTQYF
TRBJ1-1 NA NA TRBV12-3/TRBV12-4 TGTGCCAGCAGAACAACAGGGAAGTTGGACGAAGACACTGAAGCTTTCTTT CASRTTGKLDEDTEAFF
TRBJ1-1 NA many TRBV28 TGTGCCACCGTTTTTGGACGGCTCACTGAAGCTTTCTTT CATVFGRLTEAFF
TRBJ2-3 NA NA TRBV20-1 TGCAGTGCTAGAGATAGGGGAGAACCAGATACGCAGTATTTT CSARDRGEPDTQYF
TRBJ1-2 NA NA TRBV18 TGTGCCAGCTCCCTCGACCAAGGGGGAAACTTATATGGCTACACCTTC CASSLDQGGNLYGYTF
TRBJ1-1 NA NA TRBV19 TGTGCCAGTAGTATCGCAGGGGTGGACACCGAAGCTTTCTTT CASSIAGVDTEAFF
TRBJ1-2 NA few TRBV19 TGTGCCAGTACCTGGCAGGAACGCTATGGCTACACCTTC CASTWQERYGYTF
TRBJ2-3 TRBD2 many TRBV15 TGTGCCACCAGCAGTCGAACTAGCGAGGAGGCAGATACGCAGTATTTT CATSSRTSEEADTQYF
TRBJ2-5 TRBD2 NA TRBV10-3 TGTGCCATCAGTGGGGGTAGCGGGAGAGGGGAAGAGACCCAGTACTTC CAISGGSGRGEETQYF
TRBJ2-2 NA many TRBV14 TGTGCCAGCAGCCGACGGTCAGCCACCCCGAGGACCGGGGAGCTGTTTTTT CASSRRSATPRTGELFF
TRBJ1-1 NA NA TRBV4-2 TGTGCCAGCAGCCAAGGGAACACTGAAGCTTTCTTT CASSQGNTEAFF
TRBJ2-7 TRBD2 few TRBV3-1 TGTGCCAGCAGCCAACTAGCGGGAGCCCACGAGCAGTACTTC CASSQLAGAHEQYF
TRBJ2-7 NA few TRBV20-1 TGCAGTGCAACCATCGCGGGAATAATACTGGGGGAGCAGTACTTC CSATIAGIILGEQYF
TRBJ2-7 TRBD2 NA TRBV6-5 TGTGCCAGCAGTTACGGGGAGGGCGGGAGAGTTTTCGAGCAGTACTTC CASSYGEGGRVFEQYF
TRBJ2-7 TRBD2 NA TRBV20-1 TGCAGTGCACCCGGACTAGCGGGACCCTACGAGCAGTACTTC CSAPGLAGPYEQYF